Below, 11 T cell receptor beta chains from the same sample are listed, as sequenced in a study of T cell repertoires in cytomegalovirus infection. TCRdb re-analysed the reads in MiXCR, keeping a single row per CDR3 protein. The sample consists of about 570,000 distinct CDR3 sequences, approximately 40% of them appearing once. What these receptors recognize is not known. This material consisted of cultured PBMCs, taken from culture after CMV antigen stimulation. These receptors were taken from a human donor in good health (CMV status not recorded). Some clones in this sample may be carry-over from other donors' samples.

The rearrangement links TRBV7-4 to TRBJ1-2; D unresolved. Per the germline V gene, CDR1 is SGHVT and CDR2 is SQSDAQ. CDR3 length: 16 amino acids. Trimming stripped 2 bases from V and 0 bases from J, with 13 bases between. This CDR3 is CASSLLDGPSNYGYTF. CDR3 DNA: TGTGCCAGCAGCTTATTGGACGGACCATCTAACTATGGCTACACCTTC. The full variable domain, in which reference TRBV7-4 and TRBJ1-2 provide the parts outside the CDR3, is GAGVSQSPRYKVAKRGRDVALRCDSISGHVTLYWYRQTLGQGSEVLTYSQSDAQRDKSGRPSGRFSAERPERSVSTLKIQRTEQGDSAVYLCASSLLDGPSNYGYTFGSGTRLTVV.

This clonotype appeared a few times. The rearrangement uses TRBV7-2 and TRBJ2-2, with 12 bases identical to TRBD2. Germline V gene data show CDR1 as SGHTA and CDR2 as FQGNSA. V lost 4 bases to trimming and J lost 0 bases; unmatched junction nucleotides: 3. There are 17 residues in the CDR3. The CDR3 DNA is TGTGCCAGCAGCTCCAGGACTAGCGGGGCGAACACCGGGGAGCTGTTTTTT. It encodes CASSSRTSGANTGELFF. Looking up the rest from reference TRBV7-2 and TRBJ2-2 gives the full variable domain: GAGVSQSPSNKVTEKGKDVELRCDPISGHTALYWYRQSLGQGLEFLIYFQGNSAPDKSGLPSDRFSAERTGGSVSTLTIQRTQQEDSAVYLCASSSRTSGANTGELFFGEGSRLTVL.

This clonotype was recorded only once. CDR3 protein: CASSSGASGRSETQYF. CDR3 coding DNA: TGTGCCAGCTCTTCCGGGGCCAGCGGGAGGTCTGAGACCCAGTACTTC. The rearrangement joins TRBV18 to TRBJ2-5, with 9 bases matching TRBD2. With V trimmed by 6 bases and J by 5 bases, 13 bases remained unmatched. From germline, CDR1 is KGHSH and CDR2 LQKENI. The CDR3 sequence is 16 residues long.

This chain links TRBV11-3 with TRBJ1-5; 7 nucleotides match TRBD1. V lost 5 bases, J lost 7 bases, and 14 bases stayed unmatched. CDR3 length equals 16 residues. Looked up from germline, CDR1 is SGHNT and CDR2 is YENEEA. The CDR3 nucleotides read TGTGCCAGCAGCCCGCGCTGGACAGGCGGCTTACAGCCCCAGCATTTT. Protein sequence: CASSPRWTGGLQPQHF.

This clonotype was seen at least ten times. V is TRBV7-8 and J is TRBJ1-3; D gene uncertain. Germline CDR1 and CDR2: SGHVS and FQNEAQ. This CDR3 has 17 residues. The V end was cut by 1 base, the J end by 2 bases, with 15 bases between. DNA for the CDR3: TGTGCCAGCAGCTTAGAGCCGGGGAGGGCTGCTGGAAACACCATATATTTT. Translated, it gives CASSLEPGRAAGNTIYF.

The chain joins TRBV6-6 to TRBJ2-5; D not certain. CDR3 size: 14 residues. The V end was cut by 10 bases, the J end by 0 bases, with 15 bases between. Germline V gene data show CDR1 as MNHNY and CDR2 as SVGAGI (reference sequence). CDR3 region: CATSESLYQETQYF. The CDR3 region has the DNA TGTGCCACCTCGGAGAGCCTGTACCAAGAGACCCAGTACTTC.

This clonotype has more than one count but fewer than ten. The chain couples TRBV6-2 or TRBV6-3 to TRBJ2-1; D possibly corresponds to TRBD1 (6 bases). Germline loops: CDR1 MNHEY, CDR2 SVGEGT. Trimming shortened V by 8 bases and J by 1 base, and 9 bases separated the two germline ends. The CDR3 runs to 13 residues. The CDR3: CASQGNSYNEQFF. The CDR3 nucleotides are TGTGCCAGCCAGGGGAATTCCTACAATGAGCAGTTCTTC.

This clonotype has a handful of counts. The J gene is TRBJ2-1, the V gene TRBV3-1; perhaps TRBD2 as D (6 bases). Trimming took 0 bases from V and 7 from J, leaving 13 bases between them. CDR1 and CDR2 (germline): LGHDT, YNNKEL (reference sequence). The CDR3 runs 15 residues. The CDR3 protein is CASSQDSGVWNEQFF. CDR3 sequence (DNA): TGTGCCAGCAGCCAAGATTCGGGAGTATGGAATGAGCAGTTCTTC.

The chain couples TRBV6-5 to TRBJ2-4; no firm D call. The germline CDR1 and CDR2 sequences are MNHEY and SVGAGI. This CDR3 region has 14 residues. V gave up 6 bases and J gave up 8 bases, with 17 bases separating them. The CDR3 bases are TGTGCCAGCAGCCCGGACCAGAGATGGGACATTCAGTACTTC. The encoded protein is CASSPDQRWDIQYF.

The chain carries TRBV6-5 and TRBJ2-7; TRBD2 aligns across 8 bases. Germline V gene sequence: CDR1 MNHEY, CDR2 SVGAGI. The CDR3 spans 15 residues. V trimming: 0 bases; J trimming: 6 bases; junction bases outside the gene matches: 7. CDR3 in amino acids: CASSYSRAGVVEQYF. The DNA of the CDR3 is TGTGCCAGCAGTTACTCGAGAGCGGGAGTGGTCGAGCAGTACTTC.

The V call is TRBV5-1, the J call TRBJ2-5; D tentatively fits TRBD1 or TRBD2 (6 bases each). V was pared by 7 bases and J by 3 bases, with 16 bases between. CDR3 length: 14 amino acids. Germline CDR1 and CDR2: SGHRS and YFSETQ. CDR3 DNA sequence: TGCGCCAGCCAACTCCGGGGGCCTAAAGAGACCCAGTACTTC. It yields the protein CASQLRGPKETQYF.